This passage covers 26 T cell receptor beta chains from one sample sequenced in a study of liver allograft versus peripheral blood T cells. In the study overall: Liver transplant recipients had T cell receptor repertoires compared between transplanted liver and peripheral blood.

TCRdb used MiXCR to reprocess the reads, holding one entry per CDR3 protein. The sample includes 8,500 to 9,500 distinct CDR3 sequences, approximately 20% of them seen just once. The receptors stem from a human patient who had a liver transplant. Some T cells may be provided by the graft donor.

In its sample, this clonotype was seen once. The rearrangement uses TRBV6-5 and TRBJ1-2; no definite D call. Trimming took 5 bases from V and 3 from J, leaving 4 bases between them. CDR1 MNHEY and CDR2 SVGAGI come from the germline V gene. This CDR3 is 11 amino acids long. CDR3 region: CASSGYYGYTF. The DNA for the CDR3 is TGTGCCAGCAGTGGTTACTATGGCTACACCTTC.

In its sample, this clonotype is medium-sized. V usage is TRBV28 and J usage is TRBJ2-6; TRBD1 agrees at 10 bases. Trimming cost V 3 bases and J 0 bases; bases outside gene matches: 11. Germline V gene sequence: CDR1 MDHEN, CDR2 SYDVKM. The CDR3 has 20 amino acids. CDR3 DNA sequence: TGTGCCAGCAGTTTCCCGGGACAGGGGTATACTGGCTCTGGGGCCAACGTCCTGACTTTC. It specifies CASSFPGQGYTGSGANVLTF.

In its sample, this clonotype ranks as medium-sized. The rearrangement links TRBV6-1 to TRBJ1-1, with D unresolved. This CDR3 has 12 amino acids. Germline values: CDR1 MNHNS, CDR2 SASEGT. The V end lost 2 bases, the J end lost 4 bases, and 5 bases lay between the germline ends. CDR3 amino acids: CASSEWGTEAFF. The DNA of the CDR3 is TGTGCCAGCAGTGAATGGGGCACTGAAGCTTTCTTT.

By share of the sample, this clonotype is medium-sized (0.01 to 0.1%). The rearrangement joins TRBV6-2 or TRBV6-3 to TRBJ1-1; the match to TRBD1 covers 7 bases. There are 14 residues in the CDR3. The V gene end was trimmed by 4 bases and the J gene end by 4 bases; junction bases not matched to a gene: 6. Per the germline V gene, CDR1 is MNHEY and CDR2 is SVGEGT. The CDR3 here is CASSLTGQGTEAFF. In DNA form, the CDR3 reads TGTGCCAGCAGTTTGACAGGGCAGGGCACTGAAGCTTTCTTT.

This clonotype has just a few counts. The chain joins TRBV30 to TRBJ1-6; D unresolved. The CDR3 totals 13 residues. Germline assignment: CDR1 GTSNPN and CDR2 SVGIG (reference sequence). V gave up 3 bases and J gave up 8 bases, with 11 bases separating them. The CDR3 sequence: CAWSDPPYSPLHF. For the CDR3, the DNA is TGTGCCTGGAGCGACCCCCCATATTCACCCCTCCACTTT.

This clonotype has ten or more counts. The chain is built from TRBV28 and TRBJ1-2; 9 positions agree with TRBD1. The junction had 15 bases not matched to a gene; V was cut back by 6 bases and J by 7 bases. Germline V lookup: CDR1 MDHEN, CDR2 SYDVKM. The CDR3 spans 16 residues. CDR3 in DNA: TGTGCCAGCAGAATAAGGTTCCAGACAGGGGGTAGTGGCTACACCTTC. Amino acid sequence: CASRIRFQTGGSGYTF.

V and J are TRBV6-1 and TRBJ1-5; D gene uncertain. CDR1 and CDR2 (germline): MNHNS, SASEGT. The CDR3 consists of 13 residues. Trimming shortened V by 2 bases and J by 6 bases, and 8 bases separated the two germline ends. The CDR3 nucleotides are TGTGCCAGCAGTGAAATGTTGGGTCAGCCCCAGCATTTT. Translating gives CASSEMLGQPQHF.

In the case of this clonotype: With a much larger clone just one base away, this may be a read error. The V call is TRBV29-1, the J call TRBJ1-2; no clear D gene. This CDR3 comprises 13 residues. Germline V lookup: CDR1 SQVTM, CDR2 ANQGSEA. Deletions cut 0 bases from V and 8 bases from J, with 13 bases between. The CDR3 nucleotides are TGCAGCGTTGAAGATCAAGAATTAGGCGGCTACACCTTC. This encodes CSVEDQELGGYTF. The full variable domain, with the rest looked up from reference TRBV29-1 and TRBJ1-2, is SAVISQKPSRDICQRGTSLTIQCQVDSQVTMMFWYRQQPGQSLTLIATANQGSEATYESGFVIDKFPISRPNLTFSTLTVSNMSPEDSSIYLCSVEDQELGGYTFGSGTRLTVV.

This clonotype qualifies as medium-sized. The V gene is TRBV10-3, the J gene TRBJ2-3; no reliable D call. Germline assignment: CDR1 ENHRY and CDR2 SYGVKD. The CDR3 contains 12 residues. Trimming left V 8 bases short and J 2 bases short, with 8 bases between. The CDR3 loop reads CAIGGVTDTQYF. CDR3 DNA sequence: TGTGCCATCGGTGGGGTCACAGATACGCAGTATTTT.

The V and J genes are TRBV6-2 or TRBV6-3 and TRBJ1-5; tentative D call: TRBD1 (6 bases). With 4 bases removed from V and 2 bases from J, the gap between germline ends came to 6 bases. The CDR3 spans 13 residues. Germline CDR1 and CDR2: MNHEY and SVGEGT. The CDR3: CASSWTGNQPQHF. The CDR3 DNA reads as TGTGCCAGCAGTTGGACAGGCAATCAGCCCCAGCATTTT.

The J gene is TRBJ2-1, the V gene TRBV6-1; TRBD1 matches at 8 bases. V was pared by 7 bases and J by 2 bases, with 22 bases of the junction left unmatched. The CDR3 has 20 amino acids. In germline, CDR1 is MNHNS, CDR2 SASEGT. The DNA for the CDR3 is TGTGCCAGCAACTTAAATGGACAGGGAGAGGAAACCAGTCCCTACAATGAGCAGTTCTTC. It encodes CASNLNGQGEETSPYNEQFF.

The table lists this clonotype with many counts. CDR3 protein: CASSYSGTGNYHTSTDTQYF. The CDR3 DNA reads TGTGCCAGCAGTTATTCGGGAACAGGAAACTACCACACTAGCACAGATACGCAGTATTTT. This chain uses TRBV6-2 or TRBV6-3 with TRBJ2-3; perhaps D is TRBD1 or TRBD2 (5 bases each). CDR1 is MNHEY, CDR2 SVGEGT, per germline. CDR3 size: 20 residues. The V end lost 3 bases, the J end lost 0 bases, and 25 bases lay between the germline ends.

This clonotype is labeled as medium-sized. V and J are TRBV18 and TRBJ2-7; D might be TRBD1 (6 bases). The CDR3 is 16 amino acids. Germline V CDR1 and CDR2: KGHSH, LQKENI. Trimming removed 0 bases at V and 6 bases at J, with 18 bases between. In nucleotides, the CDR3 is TGTGCCAGCTCACCACCGTCCGGGACACAGACGGGCGAGCAGTACTTC. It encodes CASSPPSGTQTGEQYF.

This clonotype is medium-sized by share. Here the CDR3 DNA reads TGTGCCAGCAAACCCCGGGGGCATAGCAATCAGCCCCAGCATTTT. Translated: CASKPRGHSNQPQHF. The rearrangement joins TRBV6-1 to TRBJ1-5; possible D gene TRBD1, 6 bases. Per the germline V gene, CDR1 is MNHNS and CDR2 is SASEGT. CDR3 length equals 15 residues. Between the trimmed V and J ends, which lost 7 bases and 0 bases, there was a span of 13 bases.

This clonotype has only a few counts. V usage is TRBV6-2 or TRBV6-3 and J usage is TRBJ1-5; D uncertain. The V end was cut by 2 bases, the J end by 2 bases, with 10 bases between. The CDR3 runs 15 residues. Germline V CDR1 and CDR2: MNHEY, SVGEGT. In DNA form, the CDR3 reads TGTGCCAGCAGTTACGGGCGGGGTGGCAATCAGCCCCAGCATTTT. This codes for CASSYGRGGNQPQHF.

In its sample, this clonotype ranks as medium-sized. The CDR3: CASSLDPNSYEQYF. The CDR3 DNA reads as TGTGCCAGCAGCTTAGACCCAAACTCCTACGAGCAGTACTTC. The chain links TRBV7-9 to TRBJ2-7; D ambiguous. Germline V gives CDR1 SEHNR, CDR2 FQNEAQ (reference sequence). The V end lost 1 base, the J end lost 0 bases, and 7 bases lay between the germline ends. This CDR3 spans 14 amino acids.

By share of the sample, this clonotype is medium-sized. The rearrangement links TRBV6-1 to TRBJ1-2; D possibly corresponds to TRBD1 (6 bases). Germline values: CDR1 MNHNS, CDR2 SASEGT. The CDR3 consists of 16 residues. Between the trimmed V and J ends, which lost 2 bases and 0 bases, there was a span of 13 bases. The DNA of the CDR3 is TGTGCCAGCAGTGAATGGGGGGGCGCTTCTAACTATGGCTACACCTTC. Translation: CASSEWGGASNYGYTF.

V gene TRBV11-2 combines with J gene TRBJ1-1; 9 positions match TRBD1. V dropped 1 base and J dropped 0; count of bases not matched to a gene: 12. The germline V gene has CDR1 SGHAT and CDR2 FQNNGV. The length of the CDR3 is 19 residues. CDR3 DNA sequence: TGTGCCAGCAGCTTAGTCTCACACAGGGGGCAGCCCATGAACACTGAAGCTTTCTTT. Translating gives CASSLVSHRGQPMNTEAFF.

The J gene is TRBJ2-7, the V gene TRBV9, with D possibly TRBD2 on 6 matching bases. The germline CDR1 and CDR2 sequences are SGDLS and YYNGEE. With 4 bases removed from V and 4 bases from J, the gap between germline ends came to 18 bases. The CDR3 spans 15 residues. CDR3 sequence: CASSLNPGVGYEQYF. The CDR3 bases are TGTGCCAGCAGCCTAAACCCGGGGGTTGGGTACGAGCAGTACTTC. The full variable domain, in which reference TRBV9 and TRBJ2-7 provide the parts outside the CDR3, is DSGVTQTPKHLITATGQRVTLRCSPRSGDLSVYWYQQSLDQGLQFLIQYYNGEERAKGNILERFSAQQFPDLHSELNLSSLELGDSALYFCASSLNPGVGYEQYFGPGTRLTVT.

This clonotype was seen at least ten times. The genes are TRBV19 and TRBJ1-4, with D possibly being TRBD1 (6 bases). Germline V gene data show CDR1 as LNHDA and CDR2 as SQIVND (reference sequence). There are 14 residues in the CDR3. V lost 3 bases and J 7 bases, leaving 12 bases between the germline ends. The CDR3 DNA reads TGTGCCAGTAGTATGGTAGGGGGAGCTGAAAAACTGTTTTTT. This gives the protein CASSMVGGAEKLFF.

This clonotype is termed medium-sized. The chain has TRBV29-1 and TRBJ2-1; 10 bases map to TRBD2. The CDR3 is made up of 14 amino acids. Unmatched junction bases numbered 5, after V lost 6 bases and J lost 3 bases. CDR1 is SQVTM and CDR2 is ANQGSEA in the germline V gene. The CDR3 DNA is TGCAGCGTGGCTGCTAGCGGGAGCTACAATGAGCAGTTCTTC. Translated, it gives CSVAASGSYNEQFF.

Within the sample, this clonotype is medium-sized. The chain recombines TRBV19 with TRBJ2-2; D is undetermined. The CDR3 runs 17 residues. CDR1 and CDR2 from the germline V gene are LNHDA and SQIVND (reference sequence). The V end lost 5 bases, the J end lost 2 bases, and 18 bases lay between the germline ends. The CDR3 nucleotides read TGTGCCAGTAGTGCACGAGTCGTTTCTTCAAACACCGGGGAGCTGTTTTTT. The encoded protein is CASSARVVSSNTGELFF.

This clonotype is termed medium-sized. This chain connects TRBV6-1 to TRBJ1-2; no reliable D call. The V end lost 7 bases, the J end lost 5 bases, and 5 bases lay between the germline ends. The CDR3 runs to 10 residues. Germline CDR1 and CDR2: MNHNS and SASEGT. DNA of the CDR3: TGTGCCAGCACTTCATATGGCTACACCTTC. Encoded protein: CASTSYGYTF.

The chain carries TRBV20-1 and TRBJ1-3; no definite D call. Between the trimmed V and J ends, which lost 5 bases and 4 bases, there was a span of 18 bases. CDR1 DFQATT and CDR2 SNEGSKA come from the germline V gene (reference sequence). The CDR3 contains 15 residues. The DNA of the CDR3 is TGCAGTGCTCGGAGTCGGCCCCTGGTGGGAAACACCATATATTTT. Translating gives CSARSRPLVGNTIYF.

The CDR3 loop reads CASEEPGLYSQYF. In DNA, the CDR3 is TGTGCCAGTGAGGAACCGGGACTCTATTCGCAGTATTTT. V usage is TRBV28 and J usage is TRBJ2-3, with D tentatively TRBD2 (6 bases). Germline V gene sequence: CDR1 MDHEN, CDR2 SYDVKM. The CDR3 consists of 13 residues. V gave up 9 bases and J gave up 10 bases, with 20 bases separating them.

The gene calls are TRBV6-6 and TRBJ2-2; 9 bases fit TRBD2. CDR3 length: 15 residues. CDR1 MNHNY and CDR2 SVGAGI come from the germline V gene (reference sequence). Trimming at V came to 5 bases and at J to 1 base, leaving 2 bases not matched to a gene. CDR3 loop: CASSNSGGNTGELFF. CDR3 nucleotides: TGTGCCAGCAGTAATAGCGGGGGGAACACCGGGGAGCTGTTTTTT.